A single sample is the source of the 24 T cell receptor beta chains below, sequenced in a study of blood T cell repertoires in COVID-19 (dated by TCRdb to 2020 to 2022). The library was obtained by the immunoSEQ multiplex PCR assay. What TCRdb holds here is the immuneACCESS table cut down to in-frame rearrangements. Part of the clones is not present; checked against another copy, under half of the missing clones reflect an unresolved V gene, and the others are unexplained. Within this sample are roughly 480,000 clones, with roughly 87% of them counted one time only. About 0.91% of the sample comes from the top ten. Material: peripheral blood. Source of these receptors: a man younger than 30 with COVID-19, enrolled during active disease.

The chain employs TRBV4-1 and TRBJ2-7, with D unclear. V gave up 0 bases and J gave up 2 bases, with 11 bases separating them. There are 15 residues in the CDR3. Germline assignment: CDR1 MGHRA and CDR2 YSYEKL. CDR3 coding DNA: TGCGCCAGCAGCCAAGATACCGTAGGAGCCTACGAGCAGTACTTC. It yields the protein CASSQDTVGAYEQYF.

The CDR3 bases are TGCGCCAGCAGCCACACAGGGGCGTACGAGCAGTACTTC. Amino acid sequence: CASSHTGAYEQYF. The chain is built from TRBV5-1 and TRBJ2-7; 7 bases are a match to TRBD1. Trimming cost V 4 bases and J 4 bases; bases outside gene matches: 5. The CDR3 is made up of 13 amino acids. CDR1 is SGHRS and CDR2 is YFSETQ in the germline V gene.

The V and J genes are TRBV11-2 and TRBJ2-7, with 9 nucleotides matching TRBD1. Germline CDR1 and CDR2: SGHAT and FQNNGV. This CDR3 is 17 amino acids long. The ends lost 1 base at V and 2 bases at J; junction bases unmatched: 9. CDR3 bases: TGTGCCAGCAGCTTAGGGTTGGCCGGGACAGGGACCTACGAGCAGTACTTC. It specifies CASSLGLAGTGTYEQYF.

The CDR3 sequence is CASSTVAGVSYEQYF. The CDR3 nucleotides read TGTGCCAGCAGTACGGTAGCGGGGGTCTCCTACGAGCAGTACTTC. This chain links TRBV6-5 with TRBJ2-7; 9 bases agree with TRBD2. The length of the CDR3 is 15 residues. Looked up from germline, CDR1 is MNHEY and CDR2 is SVGAGI. J gave up 0 bases and V 5 bases, and 5 bases lay outside the gene matches.

Only one count was recorded for this clone. The J gene is TRBJ1-2, the V gene TRBV5-6; 8 bases match TRBD1. Germline V gene lookup returns CDR1 SGHDT and CDR2 YYEEEE. The CDR3 extends over 12 amino acids. J lost 3 bases, V lost 7 bases, and 2 bases had no gene match. The CDR3 DNA follows: TGTGCCAGCTTGGACAGGGACTATGGCTACACCTTC. As protein: CASLDRDYGYTF. The variable domain in full, completed from reference TRBV5-6 and TRBJ1-2, reads DAGVTQSPTHLIKTRGQQVTLRCSPKSGHDTVSWYQQALGQGPQFIFQYYEEEERQRGNFPDRFSGHQFPNYSSELNVNALLLGDSALYLCASLDRDYGYTFGSGTRLTVV.

The rearrangement links TRBV7-8 to TRBJ2-7, with 7 bases that match TRBD2. Losses at the gene ends were 3 bases for V and 4 bases for J; bases not matched to a gene: 3. This CDR3 region has 13 residues. The germline CDR1 and CDR2 sequences are SGHVS and FQNEAQ. The CDR3 DNA reads TGTGCCAGCAGCTTTGGGACTAATTACGAGCAGTACTTC. Protein sequence: CASSFGTNYEQYF.

The sample holds one count of this clone. V usage is TRBV27 and J usage is TRBJ2-2; D is possibly TRBD2 (6 bases). Trimming left V 3 bases short and J 3 bases short, with 8 bases between. Germline V gene data show CDR1 as MNHEY and CDR2 as SMNVEV (reference sequence). The CDR3 loop spans 14 amino acids. The CDR3 is CASSFREDTGELFF. The CDR3 DNA sequence: TGTGCCAGCAGTTTCAGGGAGGACACCGGGGAGCTGTTTTTT.

J is TRBJ2-7 and V is TRBV6-2 or TRBV6-3; D is possibly TRBD1 (5 bases). Germline V gene data show CDR1 as MNHEY and CDR2 as SVGEGT. The length of the CDR3 is 12 residues. Trimming pared 5 bases from V and 3 bases from J, leaving 8 bases between. The CDR3 is CASSAGIYEQYF. The CDR3 region has the DNA TGTGCCAGCAGTGCAGGGATCTACGAGCAGTACTTC.

The V and J genes are TRBV18 and TRBJ2-1, with D possibly TRBD2 on 6 matching bases. The germline V gene encodes CDR1 KGHSH and CDR2 LQKENI. The CDR3 covers 16 residues. The V end lost 0 bases, the J end lost 1 base, and 10 bases lay between the germline ends. Here the CDR3 reads CASSPPVLASYNEQFF. The CDR3 coding sequence is TGTGCCAGCTCACCACCGGTACTAGCTTCCTACAATGAGCAGTTCTTC.

This chain uses TRBV24-1 with TRBJ2-2; tentatively, D is TRBD1 (6 bases). Trimming cost V 0 bases and J 6 bases, with 10 bases left between them. The germline V gene has CDR1 KGHDR and CDR2 SFDVKD. The CDR3 consists of 15 residues. CDR3: CATSDLAGAAGELFF. In nucleotides, the CDR3 is TGTGCCACCAGTGATTTGGCAGGGGCGGCCGGGGAGCTGTTTTTT.

Only one count was recorded for this clone. The rearrangement joins TRBV15 to TRBJ1-3, with TRBD1 as a possible D gene (6 bases). From germline, CDR1 is LNHNV and CDR2 YYDKDF (reference sequence). V was trimmed by 9 bases and J by 3 bases, leaving 12 bases between them. The CDR3 length is 13 residues. CDR3 coding DNA: TGTGCCACTTCAACAGGGAGTGGAAACACCATATATTTT. It encodes CATSTGSGNTIYF.

V and J are TRBV29-1 and TRBJ1-1; a possible D gene is TRBD1 (6 bases). V dropped 5 bases and J dropped 3 bases, with 16 bases sitting between them. The CDR3 spans 14 residues. CDR1 is SQVTM and CDR2 is ANQGSEA in the germline V gene. CDR3 loop: CSVLARGADTEAFF. The CDR3 DNA follows: TGCAGCGTTTTGGCCCGGGGGGCAGACACTGAAGCTTTCTTT.

The chain employs TRBV27 and TRBJ1-4; 8 bases fit TRBD1. V lost 4 bases to trimming and J lost 0 bases; unmatched junction nucleotides: 10. The CDR3 length is 18 residues. The germline CDR1 and CDR2 sequences are MNHEY and SMNVEV (reference sequence). CDR3 region: CASSSTFQGAPTNEKLFF. The CDR3 nucleotides read TGTGCCAGCAGTTCCACCTTCCAGGGGGCGCCAACTAATGAAAAACTGTTTTTT.

The gene calls are TRBV7-6 and TRBJ2-6, with TRBD1 identical over 8 bases. In germline, CDR1 is SGHVS, CDR2 FNYEAQ. Unmatched junction bases numbered 3, after V lost 4 bases and J lost 4 bases. The CDR3 is 15 residues long. The CDR3 DNA sequence: TGTGCCAGCAGCTGGACAGGGCAAGGGGCCAACGTCCTGACTTTC. Translated, it gives CASSWTGQGANVLTF.

V gene TRBV7-8 combines with J gene TRBJ2-1; 7 bases match TRBD2. The CDR3 is 15 amino acids. V trimming: 1 base; J trimming: 9 bases; junction bases outside the gene matches: 9. The germline V gene has CDR1 SGHVS and CDR2 FQNEAQ. The CDR3 DNA follows: TGTGCCAGCAGCTTAGATAGCGGGTGGTCGGGTGAGCAGTTCTTC. The encoded protein is CASSLDSGWSGEQFF.

The gene calls are TRBV19 and TRBJ2-7; D is possibly TRBD1 (5 bases). The CDR3 spans 14 residues. CDR1 is LNHDA and CDR2 is SQIVND in the germline V gene (reference sequence). V was trimmed by 4 bases and J by 1 base, leaving 11 bases between them. In DNA form, the CDR3 reads TGTGCCAGTAGTACCGCCTCAGGGTCCTACGAGCAGTACTTC. It encodes CASSTASGSYEQYF.

The genes are TRBV4-1 and TRBJ2-3, with 9 bases identical to TRBD2. Losses at the gene ends were 4 bases for V and 4 bases for J; bases not matched to a gene: 12. The CDR3 loop spans 17 amino acids. Per germline, CDR1 MGHRA and CDR2 YSYEKL. The CDR3 reads CASSPWAAGGPSDTQYF. DNA for the CDR3: TGCGCCAGCAGCCCCTGGGCTGCGGGGGGGCCCTCAGATACGCAGTATTTT.

The chain couples TRBV6-5 to TRBJ2-7, with 12 bases aligning to TRBD1. Unmatched junction bases numbered 2, after V lost 0 bases and J lost 2 bases. This CDR3 spans 16 amino acids. The germline V gene has CDR1 MNHEY and CDR2 SVGAGI. The CDR3: CASSYSGTGGAYEQYF. The CDR3 DNA sequence: TGTGCCAGCAGTTACTCTGGGACAGGGGGCGCCTACGAGCAGTACTTC.

This clone is a singleton in its sample. The CDR3 sequence is CATSDSRGLTDTQYF. CDR3 DNA: TGTGCCACCAGTGATTCGAGGGGACTCACAGATACGCAGTATTTT. V and J are TRBV24-1 and TRBJ2-3; a possible D gene is TRBD2 (6 bases). The CDR3 extends over 15 amino acids. CDR1 is KGHDR, CDR2 SFDVKD, per germline. V was cut by 2 bases and J by 2 bases, with 10 bases left in between.

The chain employs TRBV18 and TRBJ1-1; D is possibly TRBD1 (5 bases). Trimming left V 0 bases short and J 4 bases short, with 6 bases between. CDR1 and CDR2 (germline): KGHSH, LQKENI. The CDR3 is 13 amino acids. The CDR3 region has the DNA TGTGCCAGCTCACCACCGACAGTCACTGAAGCTTTCTTT. Translation gives CASSPPTVTEAFF.

The chain uses TRBV10-3 and TRBJ2-3; possibly TRBD2 for D (5 bases). There are 11 residues in the CDR3. Germline CDR1 and CDR2: ENHRY and SYGVKD. The ends were cut back, 7 bases at V and 6 bases at J, with 8 bases in the middle. The chain's CDR3 is CAIKTGDTQYF. Here the CDR3 DNA reads TGTGCCATCAAAACGGGGGATACGCAGTATTTT.

V is TRBV4-1 and J is TRBJ1-4; 9 bases are shared with TRBD1. V gave up 2 bases and J gave up 5 bases; unmatched junction bases: 6. The germline V gene has CDR1 MGHRA and CDR2 YSYEKL. The CDR3 sequence is 16 residues long. CDR3 amino acids: CASSQQFGTGNEKLFF. CDR3 bases: TGCGCCAGCAGCCAACAGTTCGGGACAGGGAATGAAAAACTGTTTTTT.

The V and J genes are TRBV24-1 and TRBJ2-1; D remains ambiguous. The CDR3 loop spans 12 amino acids. Germline CDR1 and CDR2: KGHDR and SFDVKD. The V and J ends lost 5 bases and 8 bases respectively, with 9 bases between them. The CDR3 spells CATSGESDEQFF. The CDR3 nucleotides read TGTGCCACCAGTGGTGAATCGGATGAGCAGTTCTTC.

The rearrangement uses TRBV29-1 and TRBJ2-3; possible D gene TRBD2, 6 bases. V lost 6 bases to trimming and J lost 4 bases, with 14 bases between them. Germline CDR1 reads SQVTM; CDR2 reads ANQGSEA. The CDR3 loop spans 13 amino acids. CDR3 protein: CSVLEGRPDTQYF. DNA for the CDR3: TGCAGCGTCTTGGAAGGGAGGCCAGATACGCAGTATTTT.